This is a list of T cell receptor beta chains from one sample in a study of radiotherapy plus CTLA-4 blockade in lung cancer. Some clones are missing from TCRdb's copy, which holds only in-frame ones; the method was immunoSEQ multiplex PCR. The table has approximately 37,000 clones, about 77% seen once. The source was peripheral blood, collected from a patient treated with radiotherapy plus ipilimumab. These receptors were taken from a human donor with non-small cell lung cancer who had stable disease on radiotherapy plus ipilimumab. Both conserved end residues are part of each CDR3. The D gene is left open where the match is weak. Size is stated for part of the rows, as once, few or many counts, or as a class when the clone is expanded.

abundance,d_gene,v_gene,j_gene,CDR3aa,CDR3nt
NA,NA,TRBV19,TRBJ1-2,CASSINQGGGYTF,TGTGCCAGTAGTATTAACCAGGGTGGGGGCTACACCTTC
NA,NA,TRBV7-2,TRBJ1-2,CASSLVAGWSNYGYTF,TGTGCCAGCAGCTTAGTGGCAGGATGGTCTAACTATGGCTACACCTTC
NA,TRBD2,TRBV7-2,TRBJ2-1,CASSYSGGANEQFF,TGTGCCAGCAGCTATAGCGGGGGGGCGAATGAGCAGTTCTTC
NA,TRBD1,TRBV19,TRBJ2-7,CASSIRQGWGEQYF,TGTGCCAGTAGTATCCGACAGGGGTGGGGCGAGCAGTACTTC
NA,NA,TRBV25-1,TRBJ1-4,CASSESTPATNEKLFF,TGTGCCAGCAGTGAGTCCACCCCGGCAACTAATGAAAAACTGTTTTTT
NA,NA,TRBV9,TRBJ2-5,CASSVATGGLETQYF,TGTGCCAGCAGCGTAGCTACCGGGGGATTAGAGACCCAGTACTTC
NA,NA,TRBV30,TRBJ1-2,CAGQRGSNYGYTF,TGTGCCGGCCAGCGAGGGTCTAACTATGGCTACACCTTC
NA,TRBD1,TRBV18,TRBJ1-2,CASSVASTGNYGYTF,TGTGCCAGCTCCGTCGCCTCGACAGGGAACTATGGCTACACCTTC
NA,TRBD1,TRBV30,TRBJ2-7,CAWGGQDEQYF,TGTGCCTGGGGAGGACAGGACGAGCAGTACTTC
NA,TRBD2,TRBV5-1,TRBJ2-1,CASGTSGGNEQFF,TGCGCCAGCGGGACTAGCGGGGGTAATGAGCAGTTCTTC
NA,NA,TRBV6-1,TRBJ1-3,CASSADWAGNTIYF,TGTGCCAGCAGCGCCGACTGGGCTGGAAACACCATATATTTT
NA,TRBD2,TRBV30,TRBJ2-4,CAWSGLGNIQYF,TGTGCCTGGTCGGGACTAGGGAACATTCAGTACTTC
NA,NA,TRBV30,TRBJ1-2,CAWMGGYGYTF,TGTGCCTGGATGGGGGGGTATGGCTACACCTTC
NA,NA,TRBV4-1,TRBJ1-5,CASSRLIGGNQPQHF,TGCGCCAGCAGCCGCCTGATCGGGGGCAATCAGCCCCAGCATTTT
few,NA,TRBV7-2,TRBJ1-2,CASSTGSNSYGYTF,TGTGCCAGCAGCACAGGGAGTAACAGCTATGGCTACACCTTC
NA,TRBD1,TRBV7-2,TRBJ1-1,CASSLALGQAREAFF,TGTGCCAGCAGCTTAGCCCTCGGACAGGCGCGTGAAGCTTTCTTT
NA,NA,TRBV2,TRBJ2-7,CASKVEDSTYEQYF,TGTGCCAGCAAGGTGGAGGACAGCACCTACGAGCAGTACTTC
once,TRBD1,TRBV6-1,TRBJ2-2,CASISTGVAGELFF,TGTGCCAGCATCTCGACAGGGGTGGCCGGGGAGCTGTTTTTT
NA,TRBD2,TRBV7-3,TRBJ2-3,CASSSTAGGSADTQYF,TGTGCCAGCAGCTCAACAGCGGGGGGAAGCGCAGATACGCAGTATTTT
NA,NA,TRBV20-1,TRBJ1-1,CSADKSFEAFF,TGCAGTGCGGACAAAAGTTTTGAAGCTTTCTTT
few,NA,TRBV18,TRBJ2-5,CASSPGAETQYF,TGTGCCAGCTCACCGGGGGCAGAGACCCAGTACTTC
NA,TRBD2,TRBV2,TRBJ2-5,CASSELTGGAYETQYF,TGTGCCAGCAGTGAACTCACGGGGGGTGCGTACGAGACCCAGTACTTC